Listed below are T cell receptor beta chains from one sample, sequenced in a study of control samples from healthy donors and cancer patients. Clones were sequenced by immunoSEQ multiplex PCR, and TCRdb holds only the in-frame ones, with some missing. This sample has about 150,000 clones; about nine tenths occur once, and the top ten carry 2%. The material sequenced was blood. Every receptor here comes from a woman in her thirties or forties in good health. The CDR3 runs from the conserved cysteine through the conserved F or W. The order of the fields is CDR3 protein, CDR3 DNA, V gene, D gene, J gene, clone size. D genes are given only for firm matches. Part of the rows lack a size; the others show once, few, many or a class for expanded clones.

cdr3_aa: CASSYSGGALGTEAFF
cdr3_nt: TGTGCCAGCAGTTACTCAGGGGGGGCTCTGGGTACTGAAGCTTTCTTT
v_call: TRBV6-5
d_call: .
j_call: TRBJ1-1
clone_size: .

cdr3_aa: CASSLRNDEQYF
cdr3_nt: TGTGCCAGCAGCTTAAGAAACGACGAGCAGTACTTC
v_call: TRBV11-2
d_call: .
j_call: TRBJ2-7
clone_size: .

cdr3_aa: CAESSNVSTYEQYF
cdr3_nt: TGCGCCGAAAGTTCCAACGTATCTACCTACGAGCAGTACTTC
v_call: TRBV23-1
d_call: .
j_call: TRBJ2-7
clone_size: .

cdr3_aa: CASTRPPGTEKLFF
cdr3_nt: TGTGCCAGCACTCGACCCCCCGGAACCGAAAAACTGTTTTTT
v_call: TRBV6-5
d_call: .
j_call: TRBJ1-4
clone_size: .

cdr3_aa: CASSLAGGYEQYF
cdr3_nt: TGTGCCAGCAGCTTAGCGGGGGGCTACGAGCAGTACTTC
v_call: TRBV7-8
d_call: .
j_call: TRBJ2-7
clone_size: .

cdr3_aa: CASSHAGAKQETQYF
cdr3_nt: TGTGCCAGCAGCCACGCGGGGGCGAAGCAAGAGACCCAGTACTTC
v_call: TRBV3-1/TRBV3-2
d_call: .
j_call: TRBJ2-5
clone_size: few

cdr3_aa: CASSQGVDTDTQYF
cdr3_nt: TGTGCCAGCTCCCAGGGGGTCGACACAGATACGCAGTATTTT
v_call: TRBV18
d_call: TRBD1
j_call: TRBJ2-3
clone_size: .

cdr3_aa: CASSQKVSPLHF
cdr3_nt: TGTGCCAGCAGCCAAAAAGTTTCACCCCTCCACTTT
v_call: TRBV3-1/TRBV3-2
d_call: .
j_call: TRBJ1-6
clone_size: .

cdr3_aa: CASRLTGPVSEAFF
cdr3_nt: TGTGCCAGCAGATTGACAGGGCCGGTTTCTGAAGCTTTCTTT
v_call: TRBV7-9
d_call: TRBD1
j_call: TRBJ1-1
clone_size: .

cdr3_aa: CASSQVAGLGEQFF
cdr3_nt: TGCGCCAGCAGCCAAGTAGCGGGGCTTGGTGAGCAGTTCTTC
v_call: TRBV4-1
d_call: TRBD2
j_call: TRBJ2-1
clone_size: .

cdr3_aa: CASSLSPYNEQFF
cdr3_nt: TGCGCCAGCAGCTTGTCCCCCTACAATGAGCAGTTCTTC
v_call: TRBV5-1
d_call: .
j_call: TRBJ2-1
clone_size: .

cdr3_aa: CAITHIEGQTIYF
cdr3_nt: TGTGCCATCACTCACATCGAGGGTCAGACCATATATTTT
v_call: TRBV10-3
d_call: .
j_call: TRBJ1-3
clone_size: .

cdr3_aa: CASVRDSYGYTF
cdr3_nt: TGTGCCAGCGTCCGGGACAGCTATGGCTACACCTTC
v_call: TRBV2
d_call: TRBD1
j_call: TRBJ1-2
clone_size: .

cdr3_aa: CASSLEGYSGANVLTF
cdr3_nt: TGCGCCAGCAGCTTGGAGGGTTACTCTGGGGCCAACGTCCTGACTTTC
v_call: TRBV5-1
d_call: .
j_call: TRBJ2-6
clone_size: .

cdr3_aa: CSASRGLEQFF
cdr3_nt: TGCAGTGCTAGTAGGGGACTTGAGCAGTTCTTC
v_call: TRBV20-1
d_call: .
j_call: TRBJ2-1
clone_size: .

cdr3_aa: CASSQLGDSSYEQYF
cdr3_nt: TGCGCCAGCAGCCAGCTGGGTGACAGCTCCTACGAGCAGTACTTC
v_call: TRBV4-1
d_call: .
j_call: TRBJ2-7
clone_size: .

cdr3_aa: CASSEMVPGGGAPYNEQFF
cdr3_nt: TGTGCCAGCAGTGAAATGGTTCCGGGCGGGGGGGCCCCCTACAATGAGCAGTTCTTC
v_call: TRBV6-1
d_call: TRBD2
j_call: TRBJ2-1
clone_size: .

cdr3_aa: CASRLGRPLGEKLFF
cdr3_nt: TGTGCCAGCCGCCTAGGAAGGCCGTTGGGCGAAAAACTGTTTTTT
v_call: TRBV6-5
d_call: .
j_call: TRBJ1-4
clone_size: .

cdr3_aa: CASSPPSYPKLFF
cdr3_nt: TGTGCCAGCTCACCCCCGTCCTATCCAAAACTGTTTTTT
v_call: TRBV18
d_call: .
j_call: TRBJ1-4
clone_size: .

cdr3_aa: CASVPLGAHVRTEAFF
cdr3_nt: TGTGCCAGCGTCCCCCTGGGGGCGCACGTCCGAACTGAAGCTTTCTTT
v_call: TRBV7-9
d_call: .
j_call: TRBJ1-1
clone_size: few

cdr3_aa: CASSLIGGGEAFF
cdr3_nt: TGTGCCAGCAGCTTGATCGGGGGCGGGGAAGCTTTCTTT
v_call: TRBV5-5
d_call: .
j_call: TRBJ1-1
clone_size: .

cdr3_aa: CASCRGTAEANYGYTF
cdr3_nt: TGTGCCAGCTGTAGGGGAACGGCCGAGGCTAACTATGGCTACACCTTC
v_call: TRBV6-6
d_call: .
j_call: TRBJ1-2
clone_size: once

cdr3_aa: CASSPVTGNSYNSPLHF
cdr3_nt: TGTGCCAGCAGTCCGGTGACAGGGAATTCCTATAATTCACCCCTCCACTTT
v_call: TRBV27
d_call: TRBD1
j_call: TRBJ1-6
clone_size: .